The 5 T cell receptor beta chains in this list originate from one sample, sequenced in a study of CD8 T cells in ankylosing spondylitis. Study results and caveats: Characteristic, it appeared, of ankylosing spondylitis blood was a TCR beta motif of eight highly homologous variants.

TCRdb ran MiXCR on the 5' RACE reads and lists one entry per CDR3 protein. The profile covers some 840,000 distinct CDR3 sequences, with 12% appearing a single time and approximately 0.5% taken by the ten largest. Their antigens are not known. The sequencing input was blood, either unsorted or a sorted T cell fraction (not recorded which). These receptor sequences come from a male donor with ankylosing spondylitis.

The chain has TRBV20-1 and TRBJ2-1; D call uncertain. Trimming stripped 4 bases from V and 8 bases from J, with 6 bases between. CDR3 length equals 10 residues. Germline V lookup: CDR1 DFQATT, CDR2 SNEGSKA (reference sequence). As DNA, the CDR3 is TGCAGTGCTACTCAAGATGAGCAGTTCTTC. Translation: CSATQDEQFF.

This clonotype was found many times. The chain is built from TRBV18 and TRBJ2-7; possibly TRBD2 for D (6 bases). Trimming stripped 1 base from V and 5 bases from J, with 6 bases between. From germline, CDR1 is KGHSH and CDR2 LQKENI. This CDR3 has 12 residues. CDR3 sequence reads: CASSPRGDEQYF. In DNA form, the CDR3 reads TGTGCCAGCTCACCACGGGGGGACGAGCAGTACTTC.

The gene calls are TRBV11-3 and TRBJ2-3; D gene ambiguous. The CDR3 extends over 13 amino acids. V was pared by 6 bases and J by 5 bases, with 12 bases between. Germline loops: CDR1 SGHNT, CDR2 YENEEA. The CDR3 loop is CASSSEWQDTQYF. The DNA for the CDR3 is TGTGCCAGCAGTTCGGAGTGGCAAGATACGCAGTATTTT.

V and J are TRBV4-3 and TRBJ2-1; D remains unclear. The CDR3 length is 14 residues. The germline V and J ends were trimmed by 3 bases and 4 bases, with 10 bases remaining between them. Germline V CDR1 and CDR2: LGHNA, YSLEER. The CDR3 spells CASSHETEYNEQFF. As DNA, the CDR3 is TGCGCCAGCAGCCACGAGACCGAATACAATGAGCAGTTCTTC.

The rearrangement links TRBV20-1 to TRBJ2-1; D perhaps matches TRBD1 (6 bases). Trimming left V 4 bases short and J 5 bases short, with 12 bases between. This CDR3 spans 13 amino acids. Per the germline V gene, CDR1 is DFQATT and CDR2 is SNEGSKA (reference sequence). In DNA, the CDR3 is TGCAGTGCTATGAACAGGGTGAACAATGAGCAGTTCTTC. Translation: CSAMNRVNNEQFF.